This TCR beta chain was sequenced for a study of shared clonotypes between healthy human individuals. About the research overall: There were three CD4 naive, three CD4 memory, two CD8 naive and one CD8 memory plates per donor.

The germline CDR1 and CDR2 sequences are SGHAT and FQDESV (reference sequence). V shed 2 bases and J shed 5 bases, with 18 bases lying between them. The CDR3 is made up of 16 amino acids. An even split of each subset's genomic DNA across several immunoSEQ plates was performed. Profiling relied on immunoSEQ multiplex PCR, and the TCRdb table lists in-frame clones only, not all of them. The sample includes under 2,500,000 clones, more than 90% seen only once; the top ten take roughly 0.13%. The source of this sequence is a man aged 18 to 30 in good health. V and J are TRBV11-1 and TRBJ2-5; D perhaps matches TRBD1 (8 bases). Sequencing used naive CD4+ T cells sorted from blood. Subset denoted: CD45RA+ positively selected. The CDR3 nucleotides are TGTGCCAGCAGCTTACATTCGGACAGGGAGGGGGAGACCCAGTACTTC. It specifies CASSLHSDREGETQYF. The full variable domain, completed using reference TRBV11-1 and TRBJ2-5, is EAEVAQSPRYKITEKSQAVAFWCDPISGHATLYWYRQILGQGPELLVQFQDESVVDDSQLPKDRFSAERLKGVDSTLKIQPAELGDSAMYLCASSLHSDREGETQYFGPGTRLLVL.